Following are 17 T cell receptor beta chains from one sample sequenced in a study of CD8+ T cells in alopecia areata. Described treatment: oral pan-JAK inhibitor, 5-10 mg twice daily. RNA extraction was followed by reverse transcription into cDNA, which acted as the sequencing template. This table comes from immunoSEQ multiplex PCR, and its TCRdb copy is limited to in-frame clones, with some not included. The sample shows a few hundred thousand clones, 50% to 75% of them seen only once. Sequenced here: CD4+ T cells sorted from blood, sampled around week 54, from a patient treated with tofacitinib. These receptors all come from a human donor with alopecia areata.

J is TRBJ1-5 and V is TRBV7-2; no definite D call. V lost 0 bases to trimming and J lost 5 bases, with 8 bases between them. From germline, CDR1 is SGHTA and CDR2 FQGNSA. The CDR3 extends over 14 amino acids. CDR3: CASSLAPGYQPQHF. CDR3 sequence (DNA): TGTGCCAGCAGCTTAGCGCCGGGTTATCAGCCCCAGCATTTT. Using reference TRBV7-2 and TRBJ1-5 for the parts outside the CDR3, the full variable domain is GAGVSQSPSNKVTEKGKDVELRCDPISGHTALYWYRQSLGQGLEFLIYFQGNSAPDKSGLPSDRFSAERTGGSVSTLTIQRTQQEDSAVYLCASSLAPGYQPQHFGDGTRLSIL.

The rearrangement joins TRBV6-5 to TRBJ2-3; D is ambiguous. CDR3 size: 15 residues. Germline V gene data show CDR1 as MNHEY and CDR2 as SVGAGI. V lost 2 bases to trimming and J lost 3 bases, with 12 bases between them. CDR3 loop: CASSYLNRRTDTQYF. The CDR3 bases are TGTGCCAGCAGTTACCTCAACAGAAGAACAGATACGCAGTATTTT.

This clone appeared a few times. V gene TRBV29-1 combines with J gene TRBJ2-2, with D possibly TRBD2 on 6 matching bases. Germline assignment: CDR1 SQVTM and CDR2 ANQGSEA. CDR3 length equals 14 residues. V was trimmed by 5 bases and J by 0 bases, leaving 10 bases between them. Here the CDR3 DNA reads TGCAGCGTTCAGGCGGGGTCGAACACCGGGGAGCTGTTTTTT. Translating gives CSVQAGSNTGELFF.

V usage is TRBV5-1 and J usage is TRBJ2-3; no reliable D call. The CDR3 covers 14 residues. Per the germline V gene, CDR1 is SGHRS and CDR2 is YFSETQ. V was trimmed by 2 bases and J by 4 bases, leaving 11 bases between them. The CDR3 spells CASSFKGLADTQYF. For the CDR3, the DNA is TGCGCCAGCAGCTTTAAAGGGCTCGCAGATACGCAGTATTTT. The whole variable domain, filled in from reference TRBV5-1 and TRBJ2-3, reads KAGVTQTPRYLIKTRGQQVTLSCSPISGHRSVSWYQQTPGQGLQFLFEYFSETQRNKGNFPGRFSGRQFSNSRSEMNVSTLELGDSALYLCASSFKGLADTQYFGPGTRLTVL.

In regard to this clone: This sample includes further DNA sequences coding for the same CDR3. V and J are TRBV30 and TRBJ2-1; D is unresolved. Germline V CDR1 and CDR2: GTSNPN, SVGIG (reference sequence). V was cut by 2 bases and J by 7 bases, with 6 bases left in between. CDR3 size: 11 residues. Here the CDR3 reads CAWSSLNEQFF. The CDR3 DNA sequence: TGTGCCTGGAGTTCTCTTAATGAGCAGTTCTTC.

V usage is TRBV11-2 and J usage is TRBJ2-1; 7 bases line up with TRBD1. Per germline, CDR1 SGHAT and CDR2 FQNNGV. The CDR3 has 15 amino acids. V trimming: 0 bases; J trimming: 3 bases; junction bases outside the gene matches: 2. The CDR3 DNA reads as TGTGCCAGCAGCTTAGATGGGACAGACTACAATGAGCAGTTCTTC. The encoded protein is CASSLDGTDYNEQFF.

This clone was seen a few times. This chain joins TRBV6-5 and TRBJ2-5; D might be TRBD1 (6 bases). V was pared by 6 bases and J by 5 bases, with 19 bases between. This CDR3 comprises 15 residues. CDR1 is MNHEY and CDR2 is SVGAGI in the germline V gene. The CDR3 DNA follows: TGTGCCAGCAGCCAGCCAGGGGTGGGGTCGGAGACCCAGTACTTC. Its translation: CASSQPGVGSETQYF.

J is TRBJ2-7 and V is TRBV29-1, with 11 bases fitting TRBD2. J was trimmed by 3 bases and V by 6 bases; bases with no gene match: 7. CDR3 size: 14 residues. Germline loops: CDR1 SQVTM, CDR2 ANQGSEA. The CDR3 region has the DNA TGCAGCGTGGTTCCGGGACTAGCGGTCTACGAGCAGTACTTC. Protein sequence: CSVVPGLAVYEQYF.

This clone has at least ten counts. The identical CDR3 is also encoded by other nucleotide sequences in the sample. This chain connects TRBV10-2 to TRBJ2-7; weak D call: TRBD1 (6 bases). CDR1 WSHSY and CDR2 SAAADI come from the germline V gene. CDR3 size: 13 residues. V dropped 8 bases and J dropped 1 base, with 12 bases sitting between them. The CDR3 DNA reads as TGCGCCAGCTCCGCGGACAGTTCCTACGAGCAGTACTTC. Its protein is CASSADSSYEQYF.

The chain employs TRBV29-1 and TRBJ1-1; 8 positions agree with TRBD1. The V segment lost 6 bases and the J segment 1 base; nucleotides outside the gene matches: 7. This CDR3 spans 14 amino acids. Germline V gene data show CDR1 as SQVTM and CDR2 as ANQGSEA. CDR3 residues: CSVRTGGKNTEAFF. The CDR3 bases are TGCAGCGTGAGAACAGGGGGGAAGAACACTGAAGCTTTCTTT.

J is TRBJ1-1 and V is TRBV7-3; possibly TRBD1 for D (6 bases). CDR3 length: 13 residues. CDR1 is SGHTA and CDR2 is FQGTGA in the germline V gene. V shed 4 bases and J shed 1 base, with 7 bases lying between them. The chain's CDR3 is CASSSQGNTEAFF. In DNA form, the CDR3 reads TGTGCCAGCAGCTCACAGGGGAACACTGAAGCTTTCTTT. Full variable domain (remainder filled in from reference TRBV7-3 and TRBJ1-1): GAGVSQTPSNKVTEKGKYVELRCDPISGHTALYWYRQSLGQGPEFLIYFQGTGAADDSGLPNDRFFAVRPEGSVSTLKIQRTERGDSAVYLCASSSQGNTEAFFGQGTRLTVV.

There are a few counts of this clone. J is TRBJ2-7 and V is TRBV7-2; TRBD1 agrees at 7 bases. This CDR3 spans 15 amino acids. Trimming at V came to 5 bases and at J to 1 base, leaving 8 bases not matched to a gene. CDR1 is SGHTA and CDR2 is FQGNSA in the germline V gene. In nucleotides, the CDR3 is TGTGCCAGCAGCGCCCGACAGGGTTTGTCCTACGAGCAGTACTTC. Amino acid sequence: CASSARQGLSYEQYF.

This chain connects TRBV4-1 to TRBJ1-4; no firm D call. V lost 0 bases, J lost 0 bases, and 8 bases lay in between. In germline, CDR1 is MGHRA, CDR2 YSYEKL. This CDR3 has 16 amino acids. The CDR3 region is CASSQDMGSTNEKLFF. CDR3 coding DNA: TGCGCCAGCAGCCAAGACATGGGGTCAACTAATGAAAAACTGTTTTTT.

On this clone itself: A much larger clone sits a single nucleotide away, making a read error possible. The chain carries TRBV5-6 and TRBJ2-7; possibly TRBD1 for D (5 bases). This CDR3 region has 14 residues. V lost 0 bases, J lost 0 bases, and 7 bases lay in between. Per the germline V gene, CDR1 is SGHDT and CDR2 is YYEEEE. CDR3: CASSLAGNSYEQYF. The CDR3 nucleotides read TGTGCCAGCAGCTTGGCAGGGAACTCCTACGAGCAGTACTTC.

The rearrangement joins TRBV6-5 to TRBJ1-1; D gene ambiguous. V was shortened by 1 base and J by 1 base, with 4 bases between the two germline ends. The germline gives CDR1 MNHEY, CDR2 SVGAGI. The CDR3 extends over 13 amino acids. The CDR3 DNA sequence: TGTGCCAGCAGTTACTTAGAGAACACTGAAGCTTTCTTT. Amino acids: CASSYLENTEAFF.

The chain recombines TRBV5-4 with TRBJ1-6; D is unclear. This CDR3 is 14 amino acids long. Trimming removed 4 bases from V and 8 bases from J, with 13 bases in between. The germline gives CDR1 SGHNT, CDR2 YYREEE (reference sequence). CDR3 sequence: CASSLPSGDSPLHF. CDR3 sequence (DNA): TGTGCCAGCAGCCTCCCCAGCGGGGATTCACCCCTCCACTTT.

The chain recombines TRBV4-1 with TRBJ2-3, with a possible D match to TRBD2 (6 bases). Trimming removed 8 bases at V and 4 bases at J, with 13 bases between. The CDR3 sequence is 13 residues long. Germline assignment: CDR1 MGHRA and CDR2 YSYEKL. CDR3 in DNA: TGCGCCAGCTCGACTAGGCACGCAGATACGCAGTATTTT. This codes for CASSTRHADTQYF.